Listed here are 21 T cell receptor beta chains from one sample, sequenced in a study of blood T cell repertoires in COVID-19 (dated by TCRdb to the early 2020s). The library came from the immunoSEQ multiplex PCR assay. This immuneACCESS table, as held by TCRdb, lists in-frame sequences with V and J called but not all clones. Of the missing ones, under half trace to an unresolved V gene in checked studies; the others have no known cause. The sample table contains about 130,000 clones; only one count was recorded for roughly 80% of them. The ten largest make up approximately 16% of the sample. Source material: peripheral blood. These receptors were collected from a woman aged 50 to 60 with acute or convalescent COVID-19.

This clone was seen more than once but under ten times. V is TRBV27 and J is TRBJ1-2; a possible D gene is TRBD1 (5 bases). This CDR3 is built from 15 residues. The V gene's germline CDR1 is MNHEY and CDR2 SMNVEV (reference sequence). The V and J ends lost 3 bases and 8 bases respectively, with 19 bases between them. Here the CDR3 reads CASSLKAAGPSGYTF. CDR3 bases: TGTGCCAGCAGTTTGAAAGCCGCGGGACCCTCGGGCTACACCTTC.

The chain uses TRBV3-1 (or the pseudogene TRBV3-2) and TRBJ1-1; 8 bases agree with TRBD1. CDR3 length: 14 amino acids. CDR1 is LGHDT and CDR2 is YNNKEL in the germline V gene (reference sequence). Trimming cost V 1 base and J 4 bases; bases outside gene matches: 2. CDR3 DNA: TGTGCCAGCAGCCAAGTTGGACAGGGCACTGAAGCTTTCTTT. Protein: CASSQVGQGTEAFF.

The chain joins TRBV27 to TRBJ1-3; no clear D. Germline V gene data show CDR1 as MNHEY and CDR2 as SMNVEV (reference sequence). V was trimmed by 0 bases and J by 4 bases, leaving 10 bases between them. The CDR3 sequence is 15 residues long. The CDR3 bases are TGTGCCAGCAGTTTATCGGGAGGTGGCGGAAACACCATATATTTT. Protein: CASSLSGGGGNTIYF.

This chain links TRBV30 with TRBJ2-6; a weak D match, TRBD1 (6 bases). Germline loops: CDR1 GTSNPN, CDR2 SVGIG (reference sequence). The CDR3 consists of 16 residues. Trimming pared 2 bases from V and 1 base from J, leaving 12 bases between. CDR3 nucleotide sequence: TGTGCCTGGAGTACAGGGTCCTTTTCTGGGGCCAACGTCCTGACTTTC. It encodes CAWSTGSFSGANVLTF.

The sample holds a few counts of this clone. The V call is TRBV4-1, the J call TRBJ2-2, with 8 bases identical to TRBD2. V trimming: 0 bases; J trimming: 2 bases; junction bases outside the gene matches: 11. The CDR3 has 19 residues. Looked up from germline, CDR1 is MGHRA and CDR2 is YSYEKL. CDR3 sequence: CASSQDLFGLARNTGELFF. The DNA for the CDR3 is TGCGCCAGCAGCCAAGATCTATTTGGACTAGCTCGCAACACCGGGGAGCTGTTTTTT.

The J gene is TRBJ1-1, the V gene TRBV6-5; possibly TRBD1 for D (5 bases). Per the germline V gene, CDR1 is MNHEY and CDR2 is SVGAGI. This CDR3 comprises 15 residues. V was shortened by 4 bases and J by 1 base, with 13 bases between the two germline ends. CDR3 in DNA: TGTGCCAGCAGTTTAACCCCCCAGGGGAACACTGAAGCTTTCTTT. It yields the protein CASSLTPQGNTEAFF.

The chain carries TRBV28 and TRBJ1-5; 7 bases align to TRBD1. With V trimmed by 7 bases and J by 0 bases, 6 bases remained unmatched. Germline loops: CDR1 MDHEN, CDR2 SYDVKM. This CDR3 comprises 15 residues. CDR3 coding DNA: TGTGCCAGCAACAAACAGGGGAATAGCAATCAGCCCCAGCATTTT. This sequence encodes CASNKQGNSNQPQHF.

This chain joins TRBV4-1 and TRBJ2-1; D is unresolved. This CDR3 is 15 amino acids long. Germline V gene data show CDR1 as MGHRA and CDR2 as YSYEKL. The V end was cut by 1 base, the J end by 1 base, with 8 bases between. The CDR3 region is CASSQVRESYNEQFF. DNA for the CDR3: TGCGCCAGCAGCCAAGTACGCGAATCCTACAATGAGCAGTTCTTC.

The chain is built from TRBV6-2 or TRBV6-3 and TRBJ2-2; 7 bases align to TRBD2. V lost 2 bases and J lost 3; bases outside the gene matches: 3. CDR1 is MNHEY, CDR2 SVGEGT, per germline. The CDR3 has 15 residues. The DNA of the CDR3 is TGTGCCAGCAGTTACGGTCTAGCGGACACCGGGGAGCTGTTTTTT. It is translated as CASSYGLADTGELFF.

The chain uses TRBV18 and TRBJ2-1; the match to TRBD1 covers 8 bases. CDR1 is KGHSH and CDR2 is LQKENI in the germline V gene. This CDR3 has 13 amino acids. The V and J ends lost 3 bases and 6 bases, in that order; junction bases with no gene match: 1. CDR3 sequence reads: CASSPDRVNEQFF. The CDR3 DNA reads TGTGCCAGCTCACCGGACAGGGTCAATGAGCAGTTCTTC.

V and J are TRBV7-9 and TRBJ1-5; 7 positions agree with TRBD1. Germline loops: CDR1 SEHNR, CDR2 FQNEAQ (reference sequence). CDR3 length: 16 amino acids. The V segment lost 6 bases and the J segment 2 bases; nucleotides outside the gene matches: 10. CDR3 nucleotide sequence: TGTGCCAGCAGGCATCACAGGGGATGTGGCAATCAGCCCCAGCATTTT. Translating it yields CASRHHRGCGNQPQHF.

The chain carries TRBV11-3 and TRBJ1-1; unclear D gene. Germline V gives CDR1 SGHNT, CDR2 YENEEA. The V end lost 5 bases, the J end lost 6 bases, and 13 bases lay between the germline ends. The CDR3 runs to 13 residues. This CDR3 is CASSPRGGSEAFF. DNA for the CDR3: TGTGCCAGCAGCCCCAGAGGTGGTTCTGAAGCTTTCTTT.

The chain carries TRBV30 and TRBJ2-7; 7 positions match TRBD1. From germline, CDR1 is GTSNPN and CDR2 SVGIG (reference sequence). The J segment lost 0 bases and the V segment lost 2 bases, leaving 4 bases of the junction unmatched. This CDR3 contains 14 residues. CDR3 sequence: CAWSRDSLSYEQYF. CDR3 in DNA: TGTGCCTGGAGTCGGGACAGCCTCTCCTACGAGCAGTACTTC. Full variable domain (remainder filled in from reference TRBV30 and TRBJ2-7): SQTIHQWPATLVQPVGSPLSLECTVEGTSNPNLYWYRQAAGRGLQLLFYSVGIGQISSEVPQNLSASRPQDRQFILSSKKLLLSDSGFYLCAWSRDSLSYEQYFGPGTRLTVT.

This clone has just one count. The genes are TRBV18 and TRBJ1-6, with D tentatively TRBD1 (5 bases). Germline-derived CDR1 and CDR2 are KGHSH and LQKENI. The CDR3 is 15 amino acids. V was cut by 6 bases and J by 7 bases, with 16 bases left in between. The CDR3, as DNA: TGTGCCAGCTCGCCGGTTGGAGGGGAGAATTCACCCCTCCACTTT. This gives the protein CASSPVGGENSPLHF.

The CDR3, as DNA: TGTGCCAGCAGCTTAGCGACCGGGAACTCCCCTGGAGTGGGCTACACCTTC. This encodes CASSLATGNSPGVGYTF. The chain carries TRBV7-6 and TRBJ1-2; D remains ambiguous. The CDR3 loop spans 17 amino acids. CDR1 and CDR2 from the germline V gene are SGHVS and FNYEAQ. The V end was cut by 0 bases, the J end by 8 bases, with 22 bases between. Looking up the rest from reference TRBV7-6 and TRBJ1-2 gives the full variable domain: GAGVSQSPRYKVTKRGQDVALRCDPISGHVSLYWYRQALGQGPEFLTYFNYEAQQDKSGLPNDRFSAERPEGSISTLTIQRTEQRDSAMYRCASSLATGNSPGVGYTFGSGTRLTVV.

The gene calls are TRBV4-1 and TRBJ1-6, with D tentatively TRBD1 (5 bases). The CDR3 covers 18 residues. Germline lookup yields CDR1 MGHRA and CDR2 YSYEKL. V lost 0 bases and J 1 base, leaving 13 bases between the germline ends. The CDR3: CASSQDQGTRSYNSPLHF. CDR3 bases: TGCGCCAGCAGCCAAGATCAAGGGACTCGTTCCTATAATTCACCCCTCCACTTT.

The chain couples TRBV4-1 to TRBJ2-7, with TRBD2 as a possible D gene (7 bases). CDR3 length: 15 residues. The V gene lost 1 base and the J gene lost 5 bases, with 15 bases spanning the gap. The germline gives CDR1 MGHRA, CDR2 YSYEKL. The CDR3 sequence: CASSQGGGGVDEQYF. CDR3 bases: TGCGCCAGCAGCCAAGGAGGAGGGGGGGTAGACGAGCAGTACTTC.

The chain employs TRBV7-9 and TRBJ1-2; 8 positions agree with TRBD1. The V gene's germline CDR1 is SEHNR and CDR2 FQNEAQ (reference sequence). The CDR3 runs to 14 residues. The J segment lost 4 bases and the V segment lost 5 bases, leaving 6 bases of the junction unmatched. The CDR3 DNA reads TGTGCCAGCAGCCCCGGACAGGGAGGCTATGGCTACACCTTC. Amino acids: CASSPGQGGYGYTF. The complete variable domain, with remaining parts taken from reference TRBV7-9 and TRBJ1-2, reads DTGVSQNPRHKITKRGQNVTFRCDPISEHNRLYWYRQTLGQGPEFLTYFQNEAQLEKSRLLSDRFSAERPKGSFSTLEIQRTEQGDSAMYLCASSPGQGGYGYTFGSGTRLTVV.

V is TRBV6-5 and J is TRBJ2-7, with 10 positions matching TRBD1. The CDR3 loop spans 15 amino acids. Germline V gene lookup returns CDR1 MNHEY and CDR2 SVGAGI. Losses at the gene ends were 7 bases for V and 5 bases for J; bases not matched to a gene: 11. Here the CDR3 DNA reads TGTGCCAGCAAGGGAGCCGGGACAGGGGTCAACGAGCAGTACTTC. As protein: CASKGAGTGVNEQYF.

The CDR3 sequence is CASSKGTGGVDTEAFF. In nucleotides, the CDR3 is TGTGCCAGCAGCAAAGGGACAGGGGGAGTGGACACTGAAGCTTTCTTT. The chain couples TRBV21-1 to TRBJ1-1; the table's D gene call, TRBD1, was not cross checked with the DNA. TRBV21-1 is recorded as a pseudogene. The CDR3 has 16 residues.

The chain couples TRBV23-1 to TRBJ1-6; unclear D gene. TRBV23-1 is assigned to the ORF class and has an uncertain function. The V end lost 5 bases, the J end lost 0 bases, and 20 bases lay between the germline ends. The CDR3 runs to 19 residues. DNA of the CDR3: TGCGCCAGCAGTATACTTAAGGAGGGTGCTGGCTCCTATAATTCACCCCTCCACTTT. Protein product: CASSILKEGAGSYNSPLHF.